This is a list of T cell receptor beta chains from one sample in a study of blood T cell repertoires in COVID-19. TCRdb's copy holds only in-frame clones and misses some; the assay was immunoSEQ multiplex PCR. The data hold around 500,000 clones, with approximately 86% observed a single time. Material for sequencing was PBMCs or T cells enriched from blood (not recorded which). All receptors derive from a woman in her sixties who had recovered from COVID-19. Both conserved end residues are part of each CDR3. The D gene is left open where the match is weak. Clone size appears in some rows only: once, few, many, or a class for an expanded clone.

TRBJ1-5 | TRBD1 | TRBV4-1 | - | CASSERQGGSQPQHF
TRBJ2-7 | - | TRBV7-9 | - | CASSLARRGSYEQYF
TRBJ1-5 | TRBD1 | TRBV30 | - | CAWSVGQGANQPQHF
TRBJ1-1 | - | TRBV5-1 | - | CASSLTLTANTEAFF
TRBJ2-7 | - | TRBV2 | - | CASSVNSYEQYF
TRBJ1-1 | - | TRBV6-6 | - | CASSSYGGVDTEAFF
TRBJ1-1 | TRBD1 | TRBV3-1/TRBV3-2 | - | CASSDRAWDTEAFF
TRBJ1-1 | - | TRBV5-6 | - | CASTAGGTEAFF
TRBJ2-3 | TRBD1 | TRBV5-4 | - | CASTSPGGQGPDTQYF
TRBJ2-1 | TRBD1 | TRBV5-8 | - | CASSRTGSPYNEQFF
TRBJ1-4 | - | TRBV5-1 | - | CASSFAGINEKLFF
TRBJ1-4 | TRBD1 | TRBV5-1 | few | CASSFHRGSNEKLFF
TRBJ1-1 | - | TRBV2 | - | CASGQFHTEAFF
TRBJ2-3 | TRBD2 | TRBV7-7 | - | CASTPLAGGLDTQYF
TRBJ2-7 | - | TRBV19 | - | CASSIVGGYEQYF